This passage covers 17 T cell receptor beta chains from one sample sequenced in a study of T cell changes during pregnancy in multiple sclerosis. The data were produced by immunoSEQ multiplex PCR, yet TCRdb's version contains in-frame clones alone and is incomplete. The top ten clones hold 0.7% to 0.9% of a sample with about 75,000 clones, approximately 88% of them seen once. The sample was peripheral blood, taken in the first trimester of pregnancy. The receptors originated from a female donor in good health, enrolled as a control in a pregnancy study.

The rearrangement links TRBV19 to TRBJ2-2; 9 bases align to TRBD1. Germline trimming cut 7 bases from V and 5 bases from J; bases unmatched to any gene: 5. The CDR3 has 14 amino acids. In germline, CDR1 is LNHDA, CDR2 SQIVND (reference sequence). The CDR3: CASNRQGGTGELFF. The CDR3, as DNA: TGTGCCAGTAACAGACAGGGGGGAACCGGGGAGCTGTTTTTT. The full variable domain, rest sourced from reference TRBV19 and TRBJ2-2, is DGGITQSPKYLFRKEGQNVTLSCEQNLNHDAMYWYRQDPGQGLRLIYYSQIVNDFQKGDIAEGYSVSREKKESFPLTVTSAQKNPTAFYLCASNRQGGTGELFFGEGSRLTVL.

To note about this clone: The identical CDR3 is also encoded by other nucleotide sequences in the sample. The rearrangement links TRBV9 to TRBJ1-5, with D possibly matching TRBD1 (5 bases). V lost 4 bases and J lost 0, with 5 bases in between. CDR1 and CDR2 from the germline V gene are SGDLS and YYNGEE. The CDR3 is made up of 13 amino acids. The DNA of the CDR3 is TGTGCCAGCAGCAGGGGTAGCAATCAGCCCCAGCATTTT. It specifies CASSRGSNQPQHF.

The V and J genes are TRBV4-3 and TRBJ2-3; TRBD2 matches 7 bases. Germline-derived CDR1 and CDR2 are LGHNA and YSLEER. V was clipped by 4 bases and J by 2 bases; unmatched bases: 9. The CDR3 sequence is 16 residues long. CDR3 DNA: TGCGCCAGCAGCCTCGGGCTAGCGGTAAACACAGATACGCAGTATTTT. The encoded protein is CASSLGLAVNTDTQYF.

This sequence joins TRBV28 and TRBJ1-5, with D hard to call. CDR3 length equals 15 residues. Trimming shortened V by 5 bases and J by 6 bases, and 17 bases separated the two germline ends. Germline loops: CDR1 MDHEN, CDR2 SYDVKM. The CDR3 DNA reads TGTGCCAGCAGTCGGCTGGGTAATTCGGGTCAGCCCCAGCATTTT. Translating gives CASSRLGNSGQPQHF.

The chain is built from TRBV7-2 and TRBJ2-7; 8 bases map to TRBD1. V trimming: 3 bases; J trimming: 3 bases; junction bases outside the gene matches: 7. CDR3 size: 15 residues. CDR1 and CDR2 from the germline V gene are SGHTA and FQGNSA. The CDR3 reads CASSLRQGTNYEQYF. For the CDR3, the DNA is TGTGCCAGCAGCTTGCGACAGGGGACCAACTACGAGCAGTACTTC. The variable domain in full, with the rest retrieved from reference TRBV7-2 and TRBJ2-7, is GAGVSQSPSNKVTEKGKDVELRCDPISGHTALYWYRQSLGQGLEFLIYFQGNSAPDKSGLPSDRFSAERTGGSVSTLTIQRTQQEDSAVYLCASSLRQGTNYEQYFGPGTRLTVT.

This chain joins TRBV2 and TRBJ2-2, with 11 positions matching TRBD1. Germline values: CDR1 SNHLY, CDR2 FYNNEI. This CDR3 contains 15 residues. V shed 6 bases and J 5 bases; nucleotides not matched to a gene: 5. As DNA, the CDR3 is TGTGCCAGCAGAGGACAGGGGGCTGAGACCGGGGAGCTGTTTTTT. It yields the protein CASRGQGAETGELFF.

The chain has TRBV6-1 and TRBJ2-1; the D gene is possibly TRBD2 (6 bases). Germline V gene lookup returns CDR1 MNHNS and CDR2 SASEGT. V gave up 5 bases and J gave up 0 bases, with 17 bases separating them. This CDR3 is built from 17 residues. The CDR3 loop reads CASSKGGVPSSYNEQFF. Written as DNA, the CDR3 is TGTGCCAGCAGTAAAGGCGGGGTCCCTAGCTCCTACAATGAGCAGTTCTTC.

By share of the sample, this clone is medium-sized. J is TRBJ1-4 and V is TRBV7-8, with TRBD1 as a possible D gene (5 bases). The CDR3 extends over 13 amino acids. Trimming removed 11 bases at V and 7 bases at J, with 17 bases between. The germline gives CDR1 SGHVS, CDR2 FQNEAQ. CDR3 coding DNA: TGTGCCGGACGCCGGGGGGAGGGTGAAAAACTGTTTTTT. This codes for CAGRRGEGEKLFF.

V gene TRBV25-1 combines with J gene TRBJ1-2; 7 nucleotides agree with TRBD1. Germline CDR1 and CDR2: MGHDK and SYGVNS. V dropped 2 bases and J dropped 8; count of bases not matched to a gene: 14. The CDR3 contains 16 residues. The CDR3 coding sequence is TGTGCCAGCAGTGAACGGGTACAGGGGAGTGTCGTGGGCTACACCTTC. Translating it yields CASSERVQGSVVGYTF.

CDR3 in DNA: TGCGCCAGCAGCTTACAACCGGGACAGGAGTTTTATGGCTACACCTTC. Residues: CASSLQPGQEFYGYTF. This sequence joins TRBV5-1 and TRBJ1-2; TRBD1 matches at 8 bases. V shed 2 bases, J shed 5 bases, and the junction held 11 bases outside the gene matches. Germline lookup yields CDR1 SGHRS and CDR2 YFSETQ. This CDR3 region has 16 residues.

The chain is built from TRBV2 and TRBJ2-1, with 9 bases lining up with TRBD2. Germline CDR1 SNHLY, CDR2 FYNNEI. The trim removed 7 bases at V and 9 bases at J, leaving 22 bases unmatched. CDR3 size: 18 residues. The CDR3 spells CASIPASGREGIAGEQFF. DNA for the CDR3: TGTGCCAGCATCCCCGCGAGTGGGCGGGAGGGTATTGCGGGTGAGCAGTTCTTC.

This chain uses TRBV29-1 with TRBJ2-2; 10 bases are shared with TRBD1. V lost 6 bases, J lost 3 bases, and 4 bases stayed unmatched. This CDR3 comprises 14 residues. The germline V gene encodes CDR1 SQVTM and CDR2 ANQGSEA. The CDR3 sequence is CSVRQGADTGELFF. The CDR3 DNA follows: TGCAGCGTGCGACAGGGGGCCGACACCGGGGAGCTGTTTTTT.

V gene TRBV19 combines with J gene TRBJ1-1; D not certain. Between the trimmed V and J ends, which lost 6 bases and 4 bases, there was a span of 21 bases. CDR3 length: 16 amino acids. Germline lookup yields CDR1 LNHDA and CDR2 SQIVND (reference sequence). The CDR3 loop is CASSPARRNGITEAFF. In DNA form, the CDR3 reads TGTGCCAGTAGCCCAGCCAGGAGGAACGGGATCACTGAAGCTTTCTTT.

Here the CDR3 reads CASSPWTGLYEQYF. CDR3 bases: TGTGCCAGCAGTCCCTGGACGGGACTCTACGAGCAGTACTTC. The chain has TRBV28 and TRBJ2-7, with D tentatively TRBD2 (6 bases). The CDR3 has 14 amino acids. The germline V gene encodes CDR1 MDHEN and CDR2 SYDVKM. Trimming left V 5 bases short and J 3 bases short, with 14 bases between.

V gene TRBV6-1 combines with J gene TRBJ1-5; no reliable D call. From germline, CDR1 is MNHNS and CDR2 SASEGT. Between the trimmed V and J ends, which lost 6 bases and 3 bases, there was a span of 12 bases. CDR3 length: 14 residues. CDR3 amino acids: CASREPGSNQPQHF. CDR3 nucleotide sequence: TGTGCCAGCAGAGAGCCAGGATCCAATCAGCCCCAGCATTTT.

This chain joins TRBV19 and TRBJ1-2; D is perhaps TRBD1 (5 bases). This CDR3 has 14 residues. The germline V gene has CDR1 LNHDA and CDR2 SQIVND (reference sequence). Trimming removed 8 bases from V and 5 bases from J, with 18 bases in between. DNA of the CDR3: TGTGCCAGTGCCCAGGCAGGGTTTCCATATGGCTACACCTTC. Translated: CASAQAGFPYGYTF.

The chain employs TRBV4-2 and TRBJ2-7; D might be TRBD1 (6 bases). Germline values: CDR1 LGHNA, CDR2 YNFKEQ. This CDR3 is 12 amino acids long. V shed 4 bases and J shed 6 bases, with 10 bases lying between them. CDR3 nucleotide sequence: TGTGCCAGCAGCCCGAACAGGGTCGAGCAGTACTTC. This encodes CASSPNRVEQYF.